This T cell receptor (beta chain) was obtained from a study of blood T cell repertoires in COVID-19. The overall study: Acute and convalescent COVID-19 samples came from the United States, Italy and Spain.

Some clones are missing from TCRdb's copy, which holds only in-frame ones; the method was immunoSEQ multiplex PCR. The table lists fewer than 250,000 clones, about 82% of them singletons, with roughly 2% in the top ten. The sequencing sample was made of PBMCs or T cells enriched from blood (not recorded which). The origin of this receptor is a woman aged 50 to 60 who had recovered from COVID-19.

The CDR3 sequence: CASSQAGTGKYEQYF. In nucleotides, the CDR3 is TGTGCCAGCAGCCAAGCCGGGACAGGGAAGTACGAGCAGTACTTC. The rearrangement joins TRBV3-1 (or the pseudogene TRBV3-2) to TRBJ2-7; TRBD1 aligns across 9 bases. Trimming cost V 1 base and J 4 bases; bases outside gene matches: 5. Germline V gene lookup returns CDR1 LGHDT and CDR2 YNNKEL (reference sequence). CDR3 size: 15 residues.